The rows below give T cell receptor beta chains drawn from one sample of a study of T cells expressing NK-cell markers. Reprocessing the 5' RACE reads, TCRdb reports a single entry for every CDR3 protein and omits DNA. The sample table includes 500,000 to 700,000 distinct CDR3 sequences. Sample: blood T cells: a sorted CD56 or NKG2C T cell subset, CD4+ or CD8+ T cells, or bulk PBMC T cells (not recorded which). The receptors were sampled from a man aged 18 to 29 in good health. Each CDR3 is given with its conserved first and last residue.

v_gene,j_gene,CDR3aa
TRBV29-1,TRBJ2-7,CSVETSGKKYF
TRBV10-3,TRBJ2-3,CASGSQADTQYF
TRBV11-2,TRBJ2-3,CASSTSLGTQYF
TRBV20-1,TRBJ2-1,CSAIEREGLGNEQFF
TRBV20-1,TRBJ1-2,CSARASLNYGYTF
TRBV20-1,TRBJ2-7,CSARIASSGFYEQYF
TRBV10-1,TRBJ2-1,CASSWTSGRDGNEQFF
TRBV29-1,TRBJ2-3,CSILRDSTDTQYF
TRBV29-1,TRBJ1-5,CSAGGGADQPQHF
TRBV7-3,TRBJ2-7,CASSLRASESYEQYF
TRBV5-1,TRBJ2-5,CASREPAGGQETQYF
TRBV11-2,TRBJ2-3,CASRWWGQGTDTQYF
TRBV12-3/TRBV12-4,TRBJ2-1,CASSTRTGKTLYNEQFF
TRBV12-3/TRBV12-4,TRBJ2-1,CASSLVRDRVKNEQFF
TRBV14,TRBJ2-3,CASSRGRFGTDTQYF
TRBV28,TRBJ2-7,CASSFEGPNYEQYF
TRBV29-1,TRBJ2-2,CSVTHRLAGRGELFF
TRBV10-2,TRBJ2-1,CASSESRGSLYNEQFF
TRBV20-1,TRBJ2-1,CSARREAYNEQFF
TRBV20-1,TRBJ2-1,CSARDPIAGGGYEQFF
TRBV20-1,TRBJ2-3,CSASNAGGFTSTDTQYF
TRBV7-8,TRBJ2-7,CASSPGLRREQYF
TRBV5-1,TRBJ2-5,CASSRPWQGVQETQYF
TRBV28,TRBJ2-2,CASSPSGLDTGELFF
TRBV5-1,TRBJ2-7,CASSFRVPPAGTGGVYEQYF
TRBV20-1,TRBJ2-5,CSASRLAGAGQETQYF
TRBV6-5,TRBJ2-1,CASSYVATGVYNEQFF
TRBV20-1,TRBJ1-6,CSARETVVNSPLHF
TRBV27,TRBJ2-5,CASRQLTGQPETQYF
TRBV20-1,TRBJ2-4,CSAPRRERSKNIQYF
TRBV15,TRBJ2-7,CATSRGVGSYEQYF
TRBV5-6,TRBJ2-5,CASSFLNGLETQYF
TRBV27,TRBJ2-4,CASSLVWGGDFIQYF
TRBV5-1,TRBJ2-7,CASSLDLDRGYEQYF
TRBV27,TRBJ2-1,CASSWEGHNEQFF
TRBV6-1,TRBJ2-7,CASTQGQGTYEQYF
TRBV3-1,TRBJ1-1,CASSQIAQETEAFF
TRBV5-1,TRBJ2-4,CASSLPGLADPKNIQYF
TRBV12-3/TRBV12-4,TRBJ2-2,CASSLGGLAGVGTGELFF
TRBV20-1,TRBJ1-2,CSAADSTGAYGYTF
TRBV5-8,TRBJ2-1,CASSLYSRVEQFF
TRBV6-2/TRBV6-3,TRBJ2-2,CASSQVRGRELFF
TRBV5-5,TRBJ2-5,CASSFGQGARETQYF
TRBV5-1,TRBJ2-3,CASSLGEGVADTQYF
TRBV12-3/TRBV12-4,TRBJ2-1,CASILAVSSYNEQFF
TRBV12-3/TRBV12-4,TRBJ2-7,CASSLGTKQYF
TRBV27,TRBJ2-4,CASGASGRGNIQYF
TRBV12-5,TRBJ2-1,CASGSALRNEQFF
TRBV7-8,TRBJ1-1,CAIRRDRVSTEAFF
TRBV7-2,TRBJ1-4,CASTTGRGNEKLFF
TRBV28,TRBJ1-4,CASSSRQVSNEKLFF
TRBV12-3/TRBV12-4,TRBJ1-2,CASNPGFRGYTF
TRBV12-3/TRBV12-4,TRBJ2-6,CASTLESRAGANVLTF
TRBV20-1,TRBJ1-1,CSAQGQGFEAFF
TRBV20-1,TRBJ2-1,CSASGDWSVQNEQFF
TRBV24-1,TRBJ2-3,CATSDLRTSLLSTDTQYF